This record covers a single T cell receptor beta chain. The junction departs from the called germline gene at one end, perhaps through a read error. This entry belongs to a study of blood T cell repertoires in COVID-19. Profiled with immunoSEQ multiplex PCR; TCRdb holds only in-frame clones, not every one. Altogether 200,000 to 300,000 clones are present, 83% being singletons, with the ten largest covering approximately 4%. Germline V lookup: CDR1 SNHLY, CDR2 FYNNEI. This CDR3 has 15 residues. The sequenced material came from PBMCs or T cells enriched from blood (not recorded which). The chain combines TRBV2 with TRBJ2-7; possibly TRBD2 for D (5 bases). This sequence was found in a woman aged 40 to 55 who had been exposed to COVID-19. The CDR3, as DNA: TGTGCCAGGGGGAGTCGAAGACTAACTTCCTCCGAGCAGTACTTC. It translates to CARGSRRLTSSEQYF. Using reference TRBV2 and TRBJ2-7 for the parts outside the CDR3, the full variable domain is EPEVTQTPSHQVTQMGQEVILRCVPISNHLYFYWYRQILGQKVEFLVSFYNNEISEKSEIFDDQFSVERPDGSNFTLKIRSTKLEDSAMYFCARGSRRLTSSEQYFGPGTRLTVT.